This T cell receptor beta chain is drawn from a study of shared clonotypes between healthy human individuals. Naive CD8 cells were CD45RO-negative, positively selected for CCR7, excluding terminally differentiated effector memory CD45RA+ cells. Libraries were prepared by immunoSEQ multiplex PCR; TCRdb keeps only in-frame clonotypes and omits some of them. Among hundreds of thousands of clones listed, about 91% were seen once. Note on this clone: Its specificity is unknown.

From germline, CDR1 is SGHTA and CDR2 FQGNSA. V shed 6 bases and J 8 bases; nucleotides not matched to a gene: 14. The CDR3 is 17 residues long. Study-level findings and limits: Memory subsets had estimated richness that was generally smaller than that of naive subsets.

The rearrangement uses TRBV7-2 and TRBJ2-1, with TRBD2 matching 12 bases. The sequence came from a man younger than 45 in good health. Sequencing input: naive CD8+ T cells sorted from blood. This chain's CDR3 is CASRGGGGGLAGDEQFF. Written as DNA, the CDR3 is TGTGCCAGCAGAGGGGGTGGGGGGGGACTAGCGGGCGATGAGCAGTTCTTC.